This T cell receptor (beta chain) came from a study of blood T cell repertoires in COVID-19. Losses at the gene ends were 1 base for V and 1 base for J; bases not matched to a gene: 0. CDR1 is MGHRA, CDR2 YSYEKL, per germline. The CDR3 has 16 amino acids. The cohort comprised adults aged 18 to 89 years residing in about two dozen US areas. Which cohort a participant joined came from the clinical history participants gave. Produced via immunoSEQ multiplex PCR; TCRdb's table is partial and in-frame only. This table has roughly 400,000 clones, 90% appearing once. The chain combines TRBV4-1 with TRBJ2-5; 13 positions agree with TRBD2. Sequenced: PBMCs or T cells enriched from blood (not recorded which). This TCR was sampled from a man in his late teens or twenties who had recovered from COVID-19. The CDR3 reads CASSQGTSGSQETQYF. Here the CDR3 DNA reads TGCGCCAGCAGCCAAGGGACTAGCGGGAGCCAAGAGACCCAGTACTTC.